Sequencing of this T cell receptor beta chain was carried out in a study of shared clonotypes between healthy human individuals. The length of the CDR3 is 14 residues. V lost 1 base to trimming and J lost 3 bases, with 9 bases between them. The assay was immunoSEQ multiplex PCR, and TCRdb's table has in-frame clones only and misses some. The sample lists about 710,000 clones, around 73% occurring once. CD45RA-negative memory and CD45RA+ naive subsets were split from the CD4+ cells. This receptor was identified in a woman in her twenties or thirties in good health. The sample was memory CD4+ T cells sorted from blood. Described subset: CD45RA-negative fraction. V is TRBV6-7 and J is TRBJ2-5; D is unclear. TRBV6-7 falls under the ORF class, with uncertain function. CDR3 region: CASSYCWNKETQYF. In DNA, the CDR3 is TGTGCCAGCAGTTACTGTTGGAATAAAGAGACCCAGTACTTC.